These T cell receptor beta chains were read from a single sample in a study of graft-versus-host responses after intestinal transplantation. Profiled with immunoSEQ multiplex PCR; TCRdb holds only in-frame clones, not every one. The sample holds tens of thousands of clones; approximately 94% are singletons and the top ten take 1.5% to 2.5%. These receptors have no identified antigens. The source was unstimulated CD8+ T cells sorted from spleen or lymph node cells, collected before intestinal transplant. These TCRs come from a human donor who received an intestinal transplant. Both conserved end residues are trimmed from each CDR3. A D gene is named only where the DNA matches it firmly. Not all rows give a size; the values are once, few, many and, for expanded clones, a class.

>-|-|TRBV18
ASSTLWEGVPSNTGELF
>-|-|TRBV2
ASTYGNTEAF
>-|TRBD1|TRBV2
ASSEGQGAAATNEKLF
>-|-|TRBV7-2
ASSFSDWGYT
>once|-|TRBV27
ASSLTTNTEAF
>-|TRBD1|TRBV7-9
ASSPPLDRGYEQY
>-|TRBD2|TRBV5-4
ASSLAGLAGGPTYNEQF
>-|TRBD2|TRBV7-9
ASSPTSGPYNEQF
>-|-|TRBV27
ASSLRTDYGYT
>-|TRBD1|TRBV19
ASSIGSGTGFNPYEQY
>-|-|TRBV4-3
ASSQGSGFVNTEAF
>-|-|TRBV4-3
ASSQDIGAGSSYEQY
>-|TRBD2|TRBV7-6
ASSLATAGAVTDTQY
>-|-|TRBV19
ASSPYGQEKLF
>-|-|TRBV6-5
ASSYTPGGTYT
>-|TRBD1|TRBV27
ASSLGQGSYEQY
>once|-|TRBV5-5
ASSPQTGGIVEKLF
>once|TRBD1|TRBV5-6
ASSLLRGTVTEAF
>few|TRBD2|TRBV4-3
ASSQGLAGDNEQF
>-|-|TRBV30
AWRGLFYGELF
>-|-|TRBV10-3
AISDGQSYEQY
>-|-|TRBV29-1
SVEEASVGADTQY
>-|TRBD1|TRBV25-1
ASSGDRGTDTQY
>-|-|TRBV25-1
ASSVSGANVLT
>-|-|TRBV5-5
ASSHPAGITSYEQY
>-|-|TRBV10-3
AISATADSYEQY
>-|-|TRBV7-9
ASSHRKGQETQY
>-|-|TRBV11-2
ASSLVPGGGEPQH
>-|-|TRBV4-3
ASSQGLVAKNIQY
>-|TRBD2|TRBV7-9
ASSSAREDNEQF
>-|TRBD2|TRBV5-1
ASSLEGASGLTDTQY
>-|TRBD2|TRBV7-2
ASSLGVPGTRGSNEQF
>-|-|TRBV7-9
ASSPGYGQAYEQY
>-|TRBD1|TRBV27
ASSPGQGNTEAF
>-|-|TRBV2
ASSEVRASEQY
>-|TRBD1|TRBV29-1
STNQGGTEAF
>-|-|TRBV11-2
ASSFWGEGNTIY
>-|-|TRBV25-1
ASSDSGQFSGNTIY
>once|-|TRBV30
AWGQGPGELF
>-|TRBD2|TRBV30
AWALAGVGETQY
>-|-|TRBV11-3
ASSAGGTEAF
>-|TRBD1|TRBV19
ASSIGGTGIQETQY
>-|-|TRBV4-3
ASSQDEGDLETQY
>-|-|TRBV2
ASSEARGSHAYYEQY
>-|TRBD1|TRBV30
AGKSGTGTNVISGNTIY
>-|TRBD2|TRBV9
ASSVAGLAGDTQY
>once|TRBD1|TRBV5-1
ASSLGQGQETQY
>-|-|TRBV4-3
ASSQDPAGGSEAF
>-|-|TRBV30
AWNGFSSTDTQY
>-|TRBD1|TRBV19
ASSRDRGYEQY
>-|-|TRBV9
ASSVGGDYGYT
>-|-|TRBV27
ASRSEGAYGYT
>-|TRBD1|TRBV7-9
ASSYGQGAHTEAF
>-|-|TRBV27
ASSVGGQRELF
>-|-|TRBV4-1
ASSQWVGNEQY
>-|-|TRBV27
ASSLKQDSPLH
>-|TRBD1|TRBV7-8
ASSSHRGDEKLF
>-|TRBD1|TRBV19
ASSWTGMNEQY
>once|TRBD1|TRBV7-8
ASSLPPNRGGAEAF
>-|TRBD2|TRBV10-3
AIRAGTSGGLTDTQY